The rows below give T cell receptor beta chains drawn from one sample of a study of blood T cell repertoires in COVID-19. Profiling relied on immunoSEQ multiplex PCR, and the TCRdb table lists in-frame clones only, not all of them. The sample includes 150,000 or so clones, 80% to 95% of them seen just once. Material: peripheral blood. The receptor set was obtained from a man aged 25 to 45 with COVID-19, enrolled during active disease. CDR3s include the opening cysteine and the closing phenylalanine or tryptophan. D genes are given only for firm matches. Expanded clones are given a class, and other clones once, few, many or no size at all.

V gene	D gene	clone size	J gene	CDR3 protein	CDR3 DNA
TRBV30	-	-	TRBJ2-7	CATGVGSYEQYF	TGTGCTACGGGGGTAGGGTCCTACGAGCAGTACTTC
TRBV7-9	-	-	TRBJ2-7	CASRKGNSYEQYF	TGTGCCAGCAGGAAGGGGAATTCCTACGAGCAGTACTTC
TRBV6-1	-	-	TRBJ2-3	CASSETLLGPDTQYF	TGTGCCAGCAGTGAGACTCTACTAGGGCCAGATACGCAGTATTTT
TRBV28	TRBD1	-	TRBJ2-3	CASSSTKDRATDTQYF	TGTGCCAGCAGTTCCACCAAGGACAGGGCCACAGATACGCAGTATTTT
TRBV3-1/TRBV3-2	TRBD1	-	TRBJ2-4	CASSQDRLQGIAKNIQYF	TGTGCCAGCAGCCAAGATCGTTTACAGGGGATCGCCAAAAACATTCAGTACTTC
TRBV7-9	-	-	TRBJ1-1	CASSSRDSMNTEAFF	TGTGCCAGCAGCTCGCGCGACAGTATGAACACTGAAGCTTTCTTT
TRBV4-1	-	-	TRBJ1-6	CASSRTTSDRLDSPLHF	TGCGCCAGCAGCCGAACCACCTCTGACAGACTAGATTCACCCCTCCACTTT
TRBV29-1	TRBD1	-	TRBJ2-5	CSARDRGKETQYF	TGCAGCGCCAGGGACAGGGGGAAAGAGACCCAGTACTTC
TRBV3-1/TRBV3-2	-	-	TRBJ1-4	CASSQERDSNEKLFF	TGTGCCAGCAGCCAAGAGCGGGATTCTAATGAAAAACTGTTTTTT
TRBV15	-	-	TRBJ2-2	CATSRDRTGELFF	TGTGCCACCAGCAGAGATCGGACCGGGGAGCTGTTTTTT
TRBV6-4	-	-	TRBJ2-3	CASSESPYGTDTQYF	TGTGCCAGCAGTGAGAGCCCCTACGGCACAGATACGCAGTATTTT
TRBV5-1	-	-	TRBJ2-7	CASSLTALPYEQYF	TGCGCCAGCAGCTTGACAGCTCTCCCCTACGAGCAGTACTTC
TRBV6-5	TRBD2	-	TRBJ2-7	CASRSLAGEGEQYF	TGTGCCAGCAGGAGTCTAGCGGGAGAGGGGGAGCAGTACTTC
TRBV28	TRBD1	-	TRBJ2-2	CASSSGTVNTGELFF	TGTGCCAGCAGTTCCGGGACAGTAAACACCGGGGAGCTGTTTTTT
TRBV24-1	TRBD2	-	TRBJ2-1	CATSGTSGSPSYNEQFF	TGTGCCACCAGCGGGACTAGCGGGAGTCCCTCCTACAATGAGCAGTTCTTC
TRBV19	-	few	TRBJ1-1	CASSMVGGLNTEAFF	TGTGCCAGTAGTATGGTGGGAGGGTTGAACACTGAAGCTTTCTTT
TRBV27	TRBD1	-	TRBJ1-1	CASSFMPGQGRSEAFF	TGTGCCAGCAGTTTTATGCCGGGACAGGGGAGATCTGAAGCTTTCTTT
TRBV7-9	TRBD1	-	TRBJ2-1	CASSSYRGRRDEQFF	TGTGCCAGCAGCTCCTACAGGGGGCGCAGGGATGAGCAGTTCTTC
TRBV18	TRBD2	-	TRBJ2-1	CASEVAGNEQFF	TGTGCCAGTGAAGTAGCGGGGAATGAGCAGTTCTTC
TRBV2	-	-	TRBJ1-1	CASSEDSLNTEAFF	TGTGCCAGCAGTGAGGACAGTCTGAACACTGAAGCTTTCTTT
TRBV12-3/TRBV12-4	-	-	TRBJ1-2	CASSLWGDGYTF	TGTGCCAGCAGTTTATGGGGGGACGGCTACACCTTC
TRBV6-5	-	once	TRBJ2-7	CASTNAYEQYF	TGTGCCAGCACCAACGCGTACGAGCAGTACTTC
TRBV5-8	TRBD2	-	TRBJ2-5	CASSWTSGQETQYF	TGTGCCAGCAGCTGGACTAGCGGGCAAGAGACCCAGTACTTC
TRBV19	TRBD1	-	TRBJ1-1	CASSPRQGVMNTEAFF	TGTGCCAGTAGTCCCCGACAGGGGGTGATGAACACTGAAGCTTTCTTT
TRBV6-5	TRBD1	-	TRBJ2-7	CASRRTGGSYEQYF	TGTGCCAGCAGGAGGACAGGGGGCTCCTACGAGCAGTACTTC
TRBV6-5	-	-	TRBJ1-1	CASSYSQILGGTEAFF	TGTGCCAGCAGTTACTCCCAAATTCTGGGGGGCACTGAAGCTTTCTTT
TRBV3-1/TRBV3-2	-	-	TRBJ2-7	CASSQGGLNYEQYF	TGTGCCAGCAGCCAAGGAGGACTGAACTACGAGCAGTACTTC
TRBV6-2/TRBV6-3	-	-	TRBJ2-7	CASSYDRSYEQYF	TGTGCCAGCAGTTACGACAGATCCTACGAGCAGTACTTC
TRBV29-1	-	-	TRBJ1-1	CSVETGATEAFF	TGCAGCGTTGAAACGGGAGCCACTGAAGCTTTCTTT
TRBV5-8	-	-	TRBJ2-1	CASRKSLYNEQFF	TGTGCCAGCAGGAAGTCACTCTACAATGAGCAGTTCTTC
TRBV6-5	-	-	TRBJ2-7	CASSLWEDLSYEQYF	TGTGCCAGCAGTCTATGGGAGGATTTGTCCTACGAGCAGTACTTC
TRBV24-1	TRBD2	-	TRBJ2-1	CATSDLASGSYNEQFF	TGTGCCACCAGTGATTTAGCTAGCGGCTCCTACAATGAGCAGTTCTTC
TRBV2	-	-	TRBJ1-1	CASRPQGKGTEAFF	TGTGCCAGCAGGCCCCAGGGGAAGGGCACTGAAGCTTTCTTT
TRBV6-4	TRBD2	-	TRBJ2-7	CASSDQLAGGDSYEQYF	TGTGCCAGCAGTGACCAACTAGCGGGAGGGGACTCCTACGAGCAGTACTTC
TRBV11-3	-	-	TRBJ2-7	CASSAGTEYEQYF	TGTGCCAGCAGCGCGGGGACTGAGTACGAGCAGTACTTC
TRBV5-4	-	-	TRBJ1-3	CASSFGGSSGNTIYF	TGTGCCAGCAGCTTCGGCGGCAGCTCTGGAAACACCATATATTTT
TRBV6-5	-	-	TRBJ2-7	CASKKERLSYEQYF	TGTGCCAGCAAGAAAGAGCGCCTCTCCTACGAGCAGTACTTC
TRBV28	-	once	TRBJ2-3	CASSPPGTSTDTQYF	TGTGCCAGCAGCCCACCAGGCACCTCCACAGATACGCAGTATTTT
TRBV15	TRBD1	few	TRBJ1-2	CATIVDRRSYGYTF	TGTGCCACCATCGTGGACAGGCGAAGCTATGGCTACACCTTC
TRBV6-5	TRBD2	-	TRBJ2-7	CASRKTSGGNYEQYF	TGTGCCAGCAGGAAGACTAGCGGAGGGAACTACGAGCAGTACTTC
TRBV21-1	-	-	TRBJ2-3	CASSIVRDRGRNTQYF	TGTGCCAGCAGCATCGTCCGGGACAGGGGGAGGAATACGCAGTATTTT
TRBV18	TRBD2	-	TRBJ2-2	CASSPGAGASTGELFF	TGTGCCAGCTCACCAGGAGCGGGAGCCAGCACCGGGGAGCTGTTTTTT
TRBV28	TRBD1	once	TRBJ2-7	CASSLGGTGIYEQYF	TGTGCCAGCAGTTTAGGGGGGACAGGTATCTACGAGCAGTACTTC
TRBV25-1	-	once	TRBJ1-1	CASRVHTEAFF	TGTGCCAGTCGAGTCCACACTGAAGCTTTCTTT
TRBV21-1	-	-	TRBJ2-3	CASSKEGLAGPTIGDTQYF	TGTGCCAGCAGCAAAGAAGGGCTAGCGGGGCCCACGATAGGGGATACGCAGTATTTT
TRBV7-3	TRBD1	-	TRBJ1-3	CASSSHRGPGNTIYF	TGTGCCAGCAGCTCACACAGGGGTCCTGGAAACACCATATATTTT
TRBV6-2/TRBV6-3	-	-	TRBJ1-1	CASSYNRHEAFF	TGTGCCAGCAGTTACAACAGGCATGAAGCTTTCTTT
TRBV19	-	-	TRBJ1-1	CASRRTGSGTEAFF	TGTGCCAGCCGTAGAACAGGGTCTGGCACTGAAGCTTTCTTT
TRBV6-2/TRBV6-3	-	once	TRBJ2-6	CASSSLRGQDSGANVLTF	TGTGCCAGCAGCTCTCTAAGGGGACAAGACTCTGGGGCCAACGTCCTGACTTTC
TRBV7-9	TRBD1	-	TRBJ1-2	CASSLAGTGYGYTF	TGTGCCAGCAGCTTAGCGGGGACAGGGTATGGCTACACCTTC
TRBV28	-	-	TRBJ1-2	CASSLGGTYGYTF	TGTGCCAGCAGTTTAGGGGGGACGTATGGCTACACCTTC
TRBV7-2	TRBD1	-	TRBJ1-4	CASSPDRGNEKLFF	TGTGCCAGCAGCCCTGACAGGGGTAATGAAAAACTGTTTTTT
TRBV30	-	-	TRBJ2-7	CAWVRAYEQYF	TGTGCCTGGGTCAGGGCCTACGAGCAGTACTTC
TRBV5-1	TRBD1	-	TRBJ1-2	CASSLLGQGGYGYTF	TGCGCCAGCAGCTTGTTGGGACAGGGGGGCTATGGCTACACCTTC
TRBV27	-	-	TRBJ1-2	CASSLSPVVGYGYTF	TGTGCCAGCAGTTTATCGCCGGTCGTCGGCTATGGCTACACCTTC
TRBV6-2/TRBV6-3	TRBD1	-	TRBJ2-5	CASSFNRGETQYF	TGTGCCAGCAGTTTTAACAGGGGAGAGACCCAGTACTTC
TRBV2	TRBD1	-	TRBJ1-2	CASRPGQGAGYGYTF	TGTGCCAGCAGGCCGGGACAGGGGGCAGGATATGGCTACACCTTC
TRBV3-1/TRBV3-2	-	-	TRBJ1-2	CASSQELGYTF	TGTGCCAGCAGCCAAGAGCTAGGCTACACCTTC
TRBV24-1	-	-	TRBJ1-5	CATSEADQPQHF	TGTGCCACCAGCGAAGCCGATCAGCCCCAGCATTTT
TRBV6-1	TRBD1	-	TRBJ1-1	CASSAGQGAQVNTEAFF	TGTGCCAGCAGTGCCGGACAGGGGGCCCAGGTGAACACTGAAGCTTTCTTT